This entry concerns a single T cell receptor beta chain. Its antigen remains unknown. The length of the CDR3 is 13 residues. V lost 3 bases, J lost 0 bases, and 5 bases lay in between. Looked up from germline, CDR1 is MNHEY and CDR2 is SMNVEV (reference sequence). Measured with immunoSEQ multiplex PCR; TCRdb has only the in-frame clones, and not every one. Counted here are 10,000 to 15,000 clones, more than 70% occurring once; the ten biggest clones make up 58%. The data belong to a study of T cells in localized non-small cell lung cancer. Whole-study findings and limits: Within adjacent lung there appeared a median approximately 62 of the top 100 tumor clones.

This TCR was recovered from a male donor older than 55 with stage III lung adenocarcinoma. The chain joins TRBV27 to TRBJ2-5; no clear D gene. Sequenced here: peripheral blood, sampled before any cancer treatment. CDR3 residues: CASSFYDQETQYF. The DNA for the CDR3 is TGTGCCAGCAGTTTTTATGACCAAGAGACCCAGTACTTC.